The 4 T cell receptor beta chains below all came from one sample that was sequenced in a study of cytomegalovirus exposure and HLA in healthy donors. Amplification used 60 Vbeta primers and 13 Jbeta primers. Repertoires were generated with immunoSEQ multiplex PCR, while TCRdb's copy carries only in-frame clones and drops some. Of fewer than 90,000 clones listed, approximately 67% are singletons. Sequencing used PBMCs. The receptors originated from a man aged 40-50 years in good health and CMV-seropositive.

This chain joins TRBV12-5 and TRBJ1-4; tentatively, D is TRBD1 (5 bases). This CDR3 spans 14 amino acids. Germline V lookup: CDR1 LGHNT, CDR2 FRNRAP. Trimming removed 5 bases from V and 2 bases from J, with 9 bases in between. The CDR3 is CASGPWGTNEKLFF. CDR3 nucleotide sequence: TGTGCTAGTGGTCCTTGGGGCACTAATGAAAAACTGTTTTTT.

This sequence joins TRBV19 and TRBJ2-5; 10 bases match TRBD2. The CDR3 contains 12 residues. The germline CDR1 and CDR2 sequences are LNHDA and SQIVND (reference sequence). V lost 6 bases, J lost 5 bases, and 0 bases stayed unmatched. The CDR3 loop is CASRLAGETQYF. The CDR3 nucleotides are TGTGCCAGTAGACTAGCGGGGGAGACCCAGTACTTC. Looking up the rest from reference TRBV19 and TRBJ2-5 gives the full variable domain: DGGITQSPKYLFRKEGQNVTLSCEQNLNHDAMYWYRQDPGQGLRLIYYSQIVNDFQKGDIAEGYSVSREKKESFPLTVTSAQKNPTAFYLCASRLAGETQYFGPGTRLLVL.

This clone appeared a few times. The chain has TRBV27 and TRBJ1-2; D is unresolved. Deletions cut 6 bases from V and 2 bases from J, with 13 bases between. CDR1 MNHEY and CDR2 SMNVEV come from the germline V gene (reference sequence). The CDR3 loop spans 14 amino acids. The CDR3 nucleotides read TGTGCCAGCAGACCTAACAGCCAAAACTATGGCTACACCTTC. Amino acid sequence: CASRPNSQNYGYTF.

J is TRBJ1-4 and V is TRBV7-9, with 7 bases identical to TRBD1. Germline V lookup: CDR1 SEHNR, CDR2 FQNEAQ (reference sequence). The CDR3 has 15 amino acids. V trimming: 7 bases; J trimming: 0 bases; junction bases outside the gene matches: 5. In DNA, the CDR3 is TGTGCCAGCATTGACAGGGTTGCAACTAATGAAAAACTGTTTTTT. Its protein product is CASIDRVATNEKLFF.